These 17 T cell receptor beta chains originate from one sample sequenced in a study of OX40 agonist ivuxolimab in advanced cancers. This table comes from immunoSEQ multiplex PCR, and its TCRdb copy is limited to in-frame clones, with some not included. The data contain around 82,000 clones, about 86% of them seen just once; the ten biggest clones take up about 0.8%. This material consisted of CD4+ or CD8+ T cells sorted from blood, taken in a trial of the OX40 agonist ivuxolimab. These receptors all stem from an adult with an advanced solid tumor such as melanoma, head and neck, liver or kidney cancer.

V usage is TRBV2 and J usage is TRBJ2-4; D may be TRBD1 (7 bases). This CDR3 is built from 15 residues. The germline CDR1 and CDR2 sequences are SNHLY and FYNNEI. V dropped 7 bases and J dropped 0 bases, with 13 bases sitting between them. CDR3 coding DNA: TGTGCCAGCAAGGGGGGACAGCTAGCCAAAAACATTCAGTACTTC. It translates to CASKGGQLAKNIQYF.

The chain combines TRBV30 with TRBJ1-2; TRBD1 is a possible D gene (6 bases). The CDR3 extends over 13 amino acids. The V gene lost 8 bases and the J gene lost 2 bases, with 15 bases spanning the gap. Germline V lookup: CDR1 GTSNPN, CDR2 SVGIG (reference sequence). The CDR3 bases are TGTGCCCAAACGCCGGGGGGCAACTATGGCTACACCTTC. Its translation is CAQTPGGNYGYTF.

This clone was seen a single time. The chain uses TRBV6-5 and TRBJ2-7; D may be TRBD1 or TRBD2 (5 bases each). V dropped 8 bases and J dropped 3 bases, with 14 bases sitting between them. The V gene's germline CDR1 is MNHEY and CDR2 SVGAGI. This CDR3 contains 13 residues. DNA of the CDR3: TGTGCCAGCCGACGGGACGGAAACTACGAGCAGTACTTC. It encodes CASRRDGNYEQYF.

The chain joins TRBV7-2 to TRBJ2-7; D uncertain. V shed 1 base and J shed 6 bases, with 13 bases lying between them. CDR3 length equals 14 residues. Per germline, CDR1 SGHTA and CDR2 FQGNSA. CDR3 sequence (DNA): TGTGCCAGCAGCTTAGGGTCAGCGAACGGCGAGCAGTACTTC. This encodes CASSLGSANGEQYF.

The rearrangement links TRBV28 to TRBJ2-2; 7 nucleotides align to TRBD1. Germline-derived CDR1 and CDR2 are MDHEN and SYDVKM. This CDR3 contains 17 residues. Trimming removed 5 bases from V and 2 bases from J; junction bases left unmatched: 11. The CDR3 loop reads CASSPPSGQKNTGELFF. CDR3 sequence (DNA): TGTGCCAGCAGTCCCCCCTCGGGACAGAAAAACACCGGGGAGCTGTTTTTT.

V and J are TRBV11-2 and TRBJ1-5, with D possibly TRBD1 on 5 matching bases. Between the trimmed V and J ends, which lost 0 bases and 5 bases, there was a span of 11 bases. The CDR3 consists of 15 residues. Germline V lookup: CDR1 SGHAT, CDR2 FQNNGV. This CDR3 is CASSLDSGGHQPQHF. The DNA for the CDR3 is TGTGCCAGCAGCTTAGATTCCGGGGGACATCAGCCCCAGCATTTT. Looking up the rest from reference TRBV11-2 and TRBJ1-5 gives the full variable domain: EAGVAQSPRYKIIEKRQSVAFWCNPISGHATLYWYQQILGQGPKLLIQFQNNGVVDDSQLPKDRFSAERLKGVDSTLKIQPAKLEDSAVYLCASSLDSGGHQPQHFGDGTRLSIL.

The sample holds one count of this clone. The chain couples TRBV28 to TRBJ1-4, with D unclear. In germline, CDR1 is MDHEN, CDR2 SYDVKM. V lost 8 bases, J lost 4 bases, and 14 bases lay in between. The CDR3 has 14 residues. CDR3 protein: CASGWTASNEKLFF. In nucleotides, the CDR3 is TGTGCCAGCGGCTGGACGGCAAGTAATGAAAAACTGTTTTTT.

This clone was found once. The rearrangement uses TRBV29-1 and TRBJ2-1; no definite D call. The germline V gene encodes CDR1 SQVTM and CDR2 ANQGSEA. With 1 base removed from V and 6 bases from J, the gap between germline ends came to 10 bases. The CDR3 runs to 13 residues. In DNA form, the CDR3 reads TGCAGCGTTGAAGCCCGGCTTTTCAATGAGCAGTTCTTC. Protein sequence: CSVEARLFNEQFF.

V and J are TRBV2 and TRBJ1-5; unclear D gene. V lost 1 base and J lost 0, with 10 bases in between. Germline assignment: CDR1 SNHLY and CDR2 FYNNEI. This CDR3 has 16 amino acids. CDR3 coding DNA: TGTGCCAGCAGTGAAGATACAGCCTATAGCAATCAGCCCCAGCATTTT. It yields the protein CASSEDTAYSNQPQHF. Together with reference TRBV2 and TRBJ1-5, the CDR3 gives the full variable domain: EPEVTQTPSHQVTQMGQEVILRCVPISNHLYFYWYRQILGQKVEFLVSFYNNEISEKSEIFDDQFSVERPDGSNFTLKIRSTKLEDSAMYFCASSEDTAYSNQPQHFGDGTRLSIL.

The chain links TRBV27 to TRBJ2-7; D is tentatively TRBD1 or TRBD2 (5 bases each). The CDR3 contains 14 residues. Trimming stripped 4 bases from V and 7 bases from J, with 17 bases between. Germline V gene data show CDR1 as MNHEY and CDR2 as SMNVEV (reference sequence). This CDR3 reads CASSSRGTKREQYF. In DNA, the CDR3 is TGTGCCAGCAGTTCCCGGGGCACTAAGAGGGAGCAGTACTTC.

The chain combines TRBV7-9 with TRBJ2-7; 9 bases are shared with TRBD1. V shed 4 bases, J shed 7 bases, and the junction held 11 bases outside the gene matches. The germline V gene encodes CDR1 SEHNR and CDR2 FQNEAQ (reference sequence). CDR3 length equals 15 residues. Here the CDR3 reads CASSSTDRGAGEQYF. The CDR3 nucleotides are TGTGCCAGCAGCTCCACAGACAGGGGGGCGGGGGAGCAGTACTTC. The variable domain in full, with the rest retrieved from reference TRBV7-9 and TRBJ2-7, is DTGVSQNPRHKITKRGQNVTFRCDPISEHNRLYWYRQTLGQGPEFLTYFQNEAQLEKSRLLSDRFSAERPKGSFSTLEIQRTEQGDSAMYLCASSSTDRGAGEQYFGPGTRLTVT.

CDR3 sequence: CASSQDVGAGGSIEQFF. The CDR3 DNA follows: TGTGCCAGCAGCCAAGATGTAGGAGCGGGAGGGTCTATTGAGCAGTTCTTC. The chain uses TRBV4-2 and TRBJ2-1, with 10 bases identical to TRBD2. Trimming removed 0 bases from V and 9 bases from J; junction bases left unmatched: 11. The V gene's germline CDR1 is LGHNA and CDR2 YNFKEQ. The CDR3 covers 17 residues.

The J gene is TRBJ2-1, the V gene TRBV14, with no clear D. The CDR3 loop spans 12 amino acids. CDR1 SGHDN and CDR2 FVKESK come from the germline V gene. The V and J ends lost 3 bases and 8 bases respectively, with 8 bases between them. The CDR3 reads CASSHGVDEQFF. The DNA for the CDR3 is TGTGCCAGCAGCCACGGAGTTGATGAGCAGTTCTTC. The full variable domain, in which reference TRBV14 and TRBJ2-1 provide the parts outside the CDR3, is EAGVTQFPSHSVIEKGQTVTLRCDPISGHDNLYWYRRVMGKEIKFLLHFVKESKQDESGMPNNRFLAERTGGTYSTLKVQPAELEDSGVYFCASSHGVDEQFFGPGTRLTVL.

This clone was recorded many times. This sequence joins TRBV6-1 and TRBJ2-7; TRBD2 matches 13 bases. CDR3 size: 14 residues. V was clipped by 6 bases and J by 4 bases; unmatched bases: 3. From germline, CDR1 is MNHNS and CDR2 SASEGT. CDR3 sequence: CASRRTSGSYEQYF. DNA of the CDR3: TGTGCCAGCAGGCGGACTAGCGGGAGTTACGAGCAGTACTTC.

This chain joins TRBV13 and TRBJ2-3; D unresolved. The CDR3 is 10 amino acids. Germline V CDR1 and CDR2: PRHDT, FYEKMQ (reference sequence). V shed 6 bases and J shed 5 bases, with 3 bases lying between them. For the CDR3, the DNA is TGTGCCAGCAGTAGAGATACGCAGTATTTT. This encodes CASSRDTQYF.

The CDR3 DNA sequence: TGCGCCAGCAGCCAATTCCTCCAGGGCAATCAGCCCCAGCATTTT. This translates into CASSQFLQGNQPQHF. The genes are TRBV4-3 and TRBJ1-5; D unclear. The V and J ends lost 2 bases and 2 bases respectively, with 10 bases between them. The CDR3 runs 15 residues. CDR1 LGHNA and CDR2 YSLEER come from the germline V gene.

The genes are TRBV7-8 and TRBJ1-3, with 7 bases identical to TRBD1. Trimming cost V 5 bases and J 5 bases; bases outside gene matches: 6. The CDR3 is 14 amino acids. The germline V gene has CDR1 SGHVS and CDR2 FQNEAQ. The CDR3 DNA reads as TGTGCCAGCAGCACCCAGGGGGGGAGAAACACCATATATTTT. This encodes CASSTQGGRNTIYF.